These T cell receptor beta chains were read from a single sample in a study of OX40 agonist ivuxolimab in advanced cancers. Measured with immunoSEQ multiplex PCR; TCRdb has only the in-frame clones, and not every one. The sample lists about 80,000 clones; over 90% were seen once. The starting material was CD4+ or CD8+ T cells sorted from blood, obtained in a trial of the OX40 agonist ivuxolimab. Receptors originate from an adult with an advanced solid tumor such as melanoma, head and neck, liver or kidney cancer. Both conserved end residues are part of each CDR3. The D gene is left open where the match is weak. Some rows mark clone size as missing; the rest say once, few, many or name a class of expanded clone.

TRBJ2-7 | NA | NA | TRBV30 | TGTGCCTGGAGTAACGTCCAGGGGTACTACGAGCAGTACTTC | CAWSNVQGYYEQYF
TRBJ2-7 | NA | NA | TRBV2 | TGTGCCAGCAGTGTACGCTACGAGCAGTACTTC | CASSVRYEQYF
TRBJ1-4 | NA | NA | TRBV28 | TGTGCCACCTTTTCTTACCAGTCTAATGAAAAACTGTTTTTT | CATFSYQSNEKLFF
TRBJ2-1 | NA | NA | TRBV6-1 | TGTGCCAGCAGTTTAGCGACCCGGAGCTTGAATGAGCAGTTCTTC | CASSLATRSLNEQFF
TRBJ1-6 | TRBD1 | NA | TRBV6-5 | TGTGCCAGCAGTTTCAACTCGGGACAGTACGATTCACCCCTCCACTTT | CASSFNSGQYDSPLHF
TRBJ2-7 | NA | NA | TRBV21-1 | TGTGCCAGCAGCACTCAACCGGGACAAGGCTACGAGCAGTACTTC | CASSTQPGQGYEQYF
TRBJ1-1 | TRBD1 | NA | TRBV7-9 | TGTGCCAGCAGCCAAACCGGGACAGGGAGAGGAAACACTGAAGCTTTCTTT | CASSQTGTGRGNTEAFF
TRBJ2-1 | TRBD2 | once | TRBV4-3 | TGCGCCAGCAGCCGAAGTGGGGGGGACAATGAGCAGTTCTTC | CASSRSGGDNEQFF
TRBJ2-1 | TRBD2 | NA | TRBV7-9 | TGTGCCAGCAGCGCCTGGACTAGCGGGAGGGGTAATGAGCAGTTCTTC | CASSAWTSGRGNEQFF
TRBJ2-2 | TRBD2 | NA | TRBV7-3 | TGTGCCAGCAGCTCCAGCGGGAGGGGGGAGCTGTTTTTT | CASSSSGRGELFF
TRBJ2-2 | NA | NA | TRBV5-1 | TGCGCCAGCATAGGGGGTGTCGGGACCGGGGAGCTGTTTTTT | CASIGGVGTGELFF
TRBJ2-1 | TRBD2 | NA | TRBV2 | TGTGCCAGCAGTGAAGCTAGGGGAGCGGGAAGACGGTTCTTC | CASSEARGAGRRFF
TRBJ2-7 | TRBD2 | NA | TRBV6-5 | TGTGCCAGCAGTTACGCTCGGGGAGGGGACTACGAGCAGTACTTC | CASSYARGGDYEQYF
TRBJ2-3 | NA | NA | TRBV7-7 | TGTGCTAGCAGCTTAGTCCTAGGGGCAGATACGCAGTATTTT | CASSLVLGADTQYF
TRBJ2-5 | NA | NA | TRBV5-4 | TGTGCCAGCAGCTTAAGGGGCGGAGGGGAGACCCAGTACTTC | CASSLRGGGETQYF
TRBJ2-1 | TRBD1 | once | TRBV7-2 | TGTGCCAGCAGCACCCGACAGGGACCTTACAATGAGCAGTTCTTC | CASSTRQGPYNEQFF
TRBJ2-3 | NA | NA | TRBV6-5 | TGCGCCAGCAGTCAAGGATTCACAGATACGCAGTATTTT | CASSQGFTDTQYF
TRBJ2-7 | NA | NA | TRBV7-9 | TGTGCCAGCAGCTTAGTCTCAGCCTACGAGCAGTACTTC | CASSLVSAYEQYF
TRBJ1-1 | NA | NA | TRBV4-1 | TGCGCCAGCAGCCAAGACCATAATGCTGAAGCTTTCTTT | CASSQDHNAEAFF
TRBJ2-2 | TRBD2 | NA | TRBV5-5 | TGTGCCAGCAGCCCTAGCGGGAGTTATTATAGCGGGGAGCTGTTTTTT | CASSPSGSYYSGELFF
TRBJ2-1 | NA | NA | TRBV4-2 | TGTGCCAGCAGCCAACAGACCCAGCAGGGCAATGAGCAGTTCTTC | CASSQQTQQGNEQFF
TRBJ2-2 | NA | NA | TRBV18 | TGTGCCAGCTCACCACACCGGGACGGACCGAACACCGGGGAGCTGTTTTTT | CASSPHRDGPNTGELFF
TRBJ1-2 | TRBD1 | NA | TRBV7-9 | TGTGCCAGCAGCCTTGGACAGGGGTTGGGCGGCTACACCTTC | CASSLGQGLGGYTF
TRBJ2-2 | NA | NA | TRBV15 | TGTGCCACCAGCCCTGGGGGGTTTACCGGGGAGCTGTTTTTT | CATSPGGFTGELFF
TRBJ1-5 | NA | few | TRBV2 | TGTGCCAGCAGTGATTTGGCAGGGAGCAATCAGCCCCAGCATTTT | CASSDLAGSNQPQHF
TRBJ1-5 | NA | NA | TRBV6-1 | TGTGCCAGCAGTGGTGGTGCTTATCAGCCCCAGCATTTT | CASSGGAYQPQHF
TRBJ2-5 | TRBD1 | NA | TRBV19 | TGTGCCAGTAACACAGGGGCGAGGTCGGAGACCCAGTACTTC | CASNTGARSETQYF
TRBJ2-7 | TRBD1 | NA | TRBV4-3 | TGCGCCAGCAGCCGCCAGGGGGCAGGGGAGCAGTACTTC | CASSRQGAGEQYF
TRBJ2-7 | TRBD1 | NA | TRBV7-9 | TGTGCCAGCAGCTTGACAGGGGGATCCTACGAGCAGTACTTC | CASSLTGGSYEQYF
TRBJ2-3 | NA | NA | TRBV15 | TGTGCCACCAGCAGAGATCCTGGATCCGATACGCAGTATTTT | CATSRDPGSDTQYF
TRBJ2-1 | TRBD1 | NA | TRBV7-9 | TGTGCCAGCAGCTGGGGGGAGGGACAGGGAGACAATGAGCAGTTCTTC | CASSWGEGQGDNEQFF
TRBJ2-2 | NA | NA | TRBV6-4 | TGTGCCAGCAGTCGGACGGGGAACACCGGGGAGCTGTTTTTT | CASSRTGNTGELFF
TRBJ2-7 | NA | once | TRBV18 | TGTGCCAGCTCACCACCGTGGACAGTCTACGAGCAGTACTTC | CASSPPWTVYEQYF
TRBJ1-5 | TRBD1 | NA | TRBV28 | TGTGCCAGCTCAATGGACAGGGGGGATCAGCCCCAGCATTTT | CASSMDRGDQPQHF
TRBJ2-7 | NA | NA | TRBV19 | TGTGCCAGTAGGGGTACAGGACTCTACGAGCAGTACTTC | CASRGTGLYEQYF
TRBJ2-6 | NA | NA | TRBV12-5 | TGTGCTATCCTCTCCCCGGGGGGGGCCAACGTCCTGACTTTC | CAILSPGGANVLTF
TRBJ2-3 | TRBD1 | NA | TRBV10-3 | TGTGCCATCAAGGGGGACAGGCTTAGCACAGATACGCAGTATTTT | CAIKGDRLSTDTQYF
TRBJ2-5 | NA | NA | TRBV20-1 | TGCAGTGCTAGTGAAGAGACCCAGTACTTC | CSASEETQYF
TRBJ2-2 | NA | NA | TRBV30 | TGTGCCTGGAGTGTATGGGGGCAGGGGGGTGTCGGGGAGCTGTTTTTT | CAWSVWGQGGVGELFF
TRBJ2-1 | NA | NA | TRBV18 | TGTGCCAGCTCACCACGCCAGGACAATTACAATGAGCAGTTCTTC | CASSPRQDNYNEQFF
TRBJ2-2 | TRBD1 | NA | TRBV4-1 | TGCGCCAGCAGCACCCGGTCCGACAGGGCGAACACCGGGGAGCTGTTTTTT | CASSTRSDRANTGELFF
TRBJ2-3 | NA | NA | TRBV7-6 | TGTGCCAGCAGCCTACACCGAACAGATACGCAGTATTTT | CASSLHRTDTQYF